This entry features one T cell receptor beta chain sequence. Donors had limited-stage small-cell lung cancer and underwent surgical resection in Hangzhou, China, between the late 2000s and the early 2020s. All donors had upfront surgery, without preoperative chemotherapy or radiotherapy, and never received immunotherapy. Donors were all either smokers or heavy second-hand smokers. Germline V lookup: CDR1 SGHRS, CDR2 YFSETQ. Trimming removed 0 bases at V and 0 bases at J, with 6 bases between. There are 14 residues in the CDR3. The repertoire was sequenced with immunoSEQ multiplex PCR; TCRdb's copy has only in-frame clones and lacks some. The sample comprises 1,500 to 2,000 clones, about 85% of which are singletons, and around 6.2% rests with the top ten. This entry belongs to a study of T cells and copy number aberrations in small-cell lung cancer.

The V and J genes are TRBV5-1 and TRBJ1-1; unclear D gene. This TCR derives from a man between 60 and 75 years old with small cell lung cancer. Sequenced input: normal tissue next to the tumor. The CDR3 spells CASSLDGMNTEAFF. CDR3 DNA: TGCGCCAGCAGCTTGGACGGTATGAACACTGAAGCTTTCTTT.